Following are 5 T cell receptor beta chains from one sample sequenced in a study of CD8 T cells in Susac syndrome. Reverse transcription of about 0.5 to 1 ug RNA was carried out with random hexamers. In TCRdb, the immunoSEQ multiplex PCR reads were re-called with MiXCR into one record per CDR3 protein. The data contain around 170,000 distinct CDR3 sequences, 92% of them seen just once; the ten biggest clones take up about 0.073%. The sample taken for sequencing was CD4+ T cells from PBMCs. The receptors originated from a human donor in good health.

The DNA of the CDR3 is TGTGCCAGCAGAAGCAAAGCAGGGGAGACCCAGTACTTC. It yields the protein CASRSKAGETQYF. The J gene is TRBJ2-5, the V gene TRBV11-2, with a possible D match to TRBD1 (5 bases). This CDR3 spans 13 amino acids. The V and J ends lost 6 bases and 5 bases respectively, with 13 bases between them. Germline CDR1 reads SGHAT; CDR2 reads FQNNGV.

This sequence joins TRBV11-2 and TRBJ1-1; TRBD1 is a possible D gene (5 bases). This CDR3 contains 15 residues. Germline V CDR1 and CDR2: SGHAT, FQNNGV. The germline V and J ends were trimmed by 4 bases and 0 bases, with 12 bases remaining between them. The CDR3 is CASSSLPGMNTEAFF. CDR3 coding DNA: TGTGCCAGCAGCTCCTTGCCAGGGATGAACACTGAAGCTTTCTTT.

The chain links TRBV28 to TRBJ1-3; D unclear. The CDR3 totals 14 residues. Trimming left V 6 bases short and J 8 bases short, with 17 bases between. Germline CDR1 is MDHEN and CDR2 is SYDVKM. The CDR3 sequence: CASRTGLKPDTIYF. The DNA of the CDR3 is TGTGCCAGCAGAACCGGACTCAAACCCGACACCATATATTTT.

V is TRBV20-1 and J is TRBJ1-2; D remains unclear. CDR1 is DFQATT and CDR2 is SNEGSKA in the germline V gene (reference sequence). The CDR3 has 15 residues. With 0 bases removed from V and 8 bases from J, the gap between germline ends came to 19 bases. The DNA for the CDR3 is TGCAGTGCTAGAGATCAGGCCCACCCATCACAAGGCTACACCTTC. Residues: CSARDQAHPSQGYTF.

The chain has TRBV5-1 and TRBJ2-3, with D perhaps being TRBD1 or TRBD2 (5 bases each). Germline CDR1 SGHRS, CDR2 YFSETQ. The V and J ends lost 4 bases and 2 bases respectively, with 17 bases between them. The CDR3 is 16 residues long. The DNA of the CDR3 is TGCGCCAGCAGCGTACTCCCGGGACGCACCACAGATACGCAGTATTTT. This sequence encodes CASSVLPGRTTDTQYF. Variable domain in full (rest from reference TRBV5-1 and TRBJ2-3): KAGVTQTPRYLIKTRGQQVTLSCSPISGHRSVSWYQQTPGQGLQFLFEYFSETQRNKGNFPGRFSGRQFSNSRSEMNVSTLELGDSALYLCASSVLPGRTTDTQYFGPGTRLTVL.